Below, 2 T cell receptor beta chains from the same sample are listed, as sequenced in a study of technical replicates of blood from several donors. Method: immunoSEQ multiplex PCR; TCRdb's copy keeps in-frame clones and lacks some. The profile covers about 69,000 clones, with 88% appearing a single time and 3.5% to 5.5% taken by the ten largest. Sequenced: PBMCs. The receptors were sampled from a human donor in good health. Some clones in this sample may be carry-over from other donors' samples.

This rearrangement joins TRBV30 to TRBJ1-4; perhaps TRBD1 as D (6 bases). CDR3 length equals 12 residues. V was cut by 5 bases and J by 6 bases, with 10 bases left in between. CDR1 and CDR2 (germline): GTSNPN, SVGIG (reference sequence). This CDR3 is CAWGQLHEKLFF. CDR3 nucleotides: TGTGCCTGGGGACAGTTGCATGAAAAACTGTTTTTT.

V is TRBV9 and J is TRBJ2-1; 9 nucleotides agree with TRBD2. Germline CDR1 and CDR2: SGDLS and YYNGEE. With V trimmed by 1 base and J by 4 bases, 12 bases remained unmatched. The CDR3 consists of 18 residues. Here the CDR3 reads CASSVSLSVTSGYNEQFF. The CDR3 nucleotides read TGTGCCAGCAGCGTAAGTCTAAGTGTGACTAGCGGTTACAATGAGCAGTTCTTC.